This T cell receptor beta chain was observed in a study of response to subunit inactivated influenza vaccine. The study, taken as a whole, reports: Authors proposed each seasonal influenza vaccination draws in few new T cells.

On this clonotype itself: Its antigen is as yet unknown.

TCRdb analysed the RT-PCR reads with MiXCR anew, one entry per CDR3 protein. Here the sample spans roughly 170,000 distinct CDR3 sequences, about 9% being singletons. From germline, CDR1 is MDHEN and CDR2 SYDVKM. This CDR3 region has 16 residues. Trimming took 4 bases from V and 6 from J; bases not matched to a gene: 11. The clonotype was recovered from a man in his fifties or sixties who received an inactivated influenza vaccine. The V call is TRBV28, the J call TRBJ2-3, with TRBD1 identical over 9 bases. The starting material was non-naive T cells sorted from PBMCs, obtained on the day of vaccination. The CDR3 spells CASSSTGTGRSDTQYF. CDR3 nucleotide sequence: TGTGCCAGCAGTTCAACCGGGACAGGGCGTTCCGATACGCAGTATTTT.